This record looks at one TCR beta chain sequence and its context. The clone's antigen remains unknown. It has no much larger one-base neighbor in the sample; base qualities were not kept. TCRbeta CDR3 regions were amplified from genomic DNA using the immunoSEQ Assay, a bias-controlled multiplex PCR. The study's own analysis went as follows. The number of nucleated cells in each sample was estimated from the amplification of reference gene primers within the assay. To quantify the absolute abundance of each unique TCRbeta CDR3 rearrangement, sequence reads were collapsed and filtered. Productive Simpson clonality was computed per sample as the square root of Simpson's diversity index over productive rearrangements. The source is immuneACCESS, and TCRdb retained only in-frame sequences with V and J called. Part of the clones is not carried over; for the studies checked, unresolved V genes explain less than half of this, and the remainder is unexplained. That table gives V, J and clone size, and the DNA gave D and trimming. This sample lists around 140,000 clones; around 73% were detected once. More than 8.5% of the sample is held by the ten biggest clonotypes.

This sample was included in a study of blood T cell repertoires in COVID-19 (dated by TCRdb to between 2020 and 2021). Turning to the overall study: Samples from collaborators originated in the United States, Italy and Spain and spanned both the acute and convalescent phases of COVID-19. The prospective study material was composed of cDNA or gDNA derived from T cells, B-cell-depleted T cells, or PBMCs. The dataset comprised deeply sampled blood TCRbeta repertoires from subjects exposed to, actively infected with, or recovered from COVID-19. The repertoires were released in a freely available public database intended as a resource for research on the immune response to SARS-CoV-2. Samples came from the ongoing ImmuneRACE study (first 160 participants) plus 1,254 subjects from 6 global collaborators. A de-identified subject ID, COVID-19 status, age in years and sex were almost always included in the sample metadata. Where available, HLA class I and class II types were obtained from metadata supplied by the sample provider rather than from assay-based typing. Points the paper makes about the study in general: The amount of clinical and demographic metadata varied by source and participant and was provided uncurated.

Inclusive of the bounding cysteine and phenylalanine, the CDR3 is 15 residues long. The sequence is cut down to CDR3 DNA, 45 bases in frame from base 1. Germline trimming amounts to 1 base on V and 4 bases on J, with 4 as the count of junction bases outside the gene matches. The germline V gene yields SGHAT for CDR1 and FQNNGV for CDR2. Each collaborating institution followed its own protocols to collect whole blood in K2EDTA tubes. For TCRbeta analysis, collaborator samples were shipped as frozen whole blood, as isolated PBMCs, or as DNA extracted from either sample type. This clonotype was obtained from a woman in her fifties or sixties with active or convalescent COVID-19. Sequencing was performed on peripheral blood. The chain employs TRBV11-2 and TRBJ2-7, and 10 junctional nucleotides match TRBD2. The nucleotide sequence is given as TGTGCCAGCAGCTTAGGGTCTAGCGGGAGTTACGAGCAGTACTTC. Its amino acids are CASSLGSSGSYEQYF.